The 26 T cell receptor beta chains given below trace back to one sample, sequenced in a study of T cells in Graves' hyperthyroidism and ophthalmopathy. Amplification yielded TCR beta CDR3 regions, with RNA transcripts as the source. During a first-round RT-PCR of the TCR CDR3, the HTBI primer set was used. TCRdb reprocessed the multiplex PCR reads via MiXCR and lists one record per CDR3 protein. The sample holds 390,000 or so distinct CDR3 sequences, roughly 15% seen once. The sample taken for sequencing was blood. These receptors all stem from a man aged 18 to 29 with Graves' ophthalmopathy.

This clonotype was picked up a small number of times. V is TRBV20-1 and J is TRBJ2-5; no firm D call. The CDR3 is 16 amino acids. V was shortened by 3 bases and J by 4 bases, with 21 bases between the two germline ends. Germline V gene lookup returns CDR1 DFQATT and CDR2 SNEGSKA (reference sequence). The CDR3 reads CSARDQQDPKLETQYF. The CDR3 DNA is TGCAGTGCTAGGGATCAGCAGGATCCCAAGCTAGAGACCCAGTACTTC.

This clonotype was picked up many times. The chain is built from TRBV6-1 and TRBJ2-1, with a weak D call TRBD2 (5 bases). V was shortened by 1 base and J by 3 bases, with 10 bases between the two germline ends. The CDR3 runs to 15 residues. CDR1 is MNHNS, CDR2 SASEGT, per germline. The CDR3 loop is CASSEGERIYNEQFF. CDR3 DNA sequence: TGTGCCAGCAGTGAAGGGGAGCGGATCTACAATGAGCAGTTCTTC.

The chain is built from TRBV7-3 and TRBJ2-1; 7 bases are a match to TRBD2. Germline CDR1 and CDR2: SGHTA and FQGTGA. Trimming took 4 bases from V and 2 from J; bases not matched to a gene: 8. The CDR3 has 16 amino acids. CDR3 loop: CASSYRLAATYNEQFF. In nucleotides, the CDR3 is TGTGCCAGCAGCTACAGACTAGCTGCAACCTACAATGAGCAGTTCTTC.

The sample holds many counts of this clonotype. The chain is built from TRBV29-1 and TRBJ1-1; 7 bases map to TRBD1. Trimming at V came to 7 bases and at J to 1 base, leaving 6 bases not matched to a gene. Germline V gene data show CDR1 as SQVTM and CDR2 as ANQGSEA. The CDR3 totals 13 residues. This CDR3 reads CSARGPANTEAFF. The CDR3 nucleotides read TGCAGCGCAAGGGGGCCAGCGAACACTGAAGCTTTCTTT.

This chain uses TRBV29-1 with TRBJ2-5; D might be TRBD2 (5 bases). The CDR3 loop spans 14 amino acids. The V and J ends lost 3 bases and 7 bases respectively, with 18 bases between them. Germline values: CDR1 SQVTM, CDR2 ANQGSEA. The CDR3 DNA follows: TGCAGCGTTGATGGTGGCACCCATCGGGGGACCCAGTACTTC. Its protein product is CSVDGGTHRGTQYF.

This clonotype showed up many times. The chain links TRBV24-1 to TRBJ2-3; 9 nucleotides align to TRBD2. This CDR3 is 16 amino acids long. Germline assignment: CDR1 KGHDR and CDR2 SFDVKD. J was trimmed by 2 bases and V by 7 bases; bases with no gene match: 9. The chain's CDR3 is CATRGSGSWLTDTQYF. The CDR3 DNA follows: TGTGCCACCAGAGGTAGCGGGAGTTGGCTCACAGATACGCAGTATTTT.

This clonotype was seen repeatedly, ten times or more. This chain connects TRBV29-1 to TRBJ2-5; no clear D gene. CDR3 length: 15 amino acids. Germline CDR1 and CDR2: SQVTM and ANQGSEA. Trimming took 2 bases from V and 0 from J, leaving 13 bases between them. CDR3 amino acids: CSVETPTTYQETQYF. CDR3 coding DNA: TGCAGCGTTGAAACCCCAACTACTTACCAAGAGACCCAGTACTTC.

This clonotype was seen ten or more times. DNA for the CDR3: TGTGCCAGCAGCTCGTCCCGACAGGGCTCCTACGAGCAGTACTTC. It codes for CASSSSRQGSYEQYF. The chain links TRBV13 to TRBJ2-7; 7 bases are a match to TRBD1. The CDR3 runs 15 residues. CDR1 is PRHDT and CDR2 is FYEKMQ in the germline V gene (reference sequence). Trimming took 4 bases from V and 0 from J; bases not matched to a gene: 6.

This clonotype was seen at least ten times. J is TRBJ2-7 and V is TRBV20-1; 7 nucleotides match TRBD2. The CDR3 has 14 residues. Germline CDR1 DFQATT, CDR2 SNEGSKA (reference sequence). J lost 0 bases, V lost 3 bases, and 5 bases had no gene match. The chain's CDR3 is CSASGGSNSYEQYF. DNA for the CDR3: TGCAGTGCTAGCGGCGGGAGTAACTCCTACGAGCAGTACTTC.

This clonotype has a handful of counts. CDR3 coding DNA: TGCGCCAGCAGCTTGTCGGCAGGGGGCCCCGGGGAGCTGTTTTTT. Its protein product is CASSLSAGGPGELFF. The chain employs TRBV5-1 and TRBJ2-2; 8 positions agree with TRBD1. Germline V gene data show CDR1 as SGHRS and CDR2 as YFSETQ. This CDR3 has 15 amino acids. V gave up 1 base and J gave up 6 bases; unmatched junction bases: 5. The variable domain in full, completed from reference TRBV5-1 and TRBJ2-2, reads KAGVTQTPRYLIKTRGQQVTLSCSPISGHRSVSWYQQTPGQGLQFLFEYFSETQRNKGNFPGRFSGRQFSNSRSEMNVSTLELGDSALYLCASSLSAGGPGELFFGEGSRLTVL.

This chain links TRBV12-3 or TRBV12-4 with TRBJ2-3; possibly TRBD2 for D (5 bases). V was cut by 7 bases and J by 1 base, with 15 bases left in between. This CDR3 is 15 amino acids long. The chain's CDR3 is CASTLAGLGTDTQYF. CDR3 DNA: TGTGCCAGCACCCTGGCGGGTCTTGGCACAGATACGCAGTATTTT.

This clonotype was observed a handful of times. The rearrangement uses TRBV6-5 and TRBJ2-1; maybe TRBD2 (5 bases). CDR1 and CDR2 (germline): MNHEY, SVGAGI. V lost 2 bases and J 0 bases, leaving 14 bases between the germline ends. The length of the CDR3 is 17 residues. The CDR3 DNA reads as TGTGCCAGCAGTTACGTAGGTTCGGGATTCTCCTACAATGAGCAGTTCTTC. Residues: CASSYVGSGFSYNEQFF.

A few counts support this clonotype. V gene TRBV3-1 combines with J gene TRBJ1-4; D might be TRBD1 (5 bases). The CDR3 runs to 13 residues. The V gene's germline CDR1 is LGHDT and CDR2 YNNKEL (reference sequence). V was cut by 1 base and J by 8 bases, with 8 bases left in between. The CDR3 coding sequence is TGTGCCAGCAGCCAAGCAGGGCCCGAAAAACTGTTTTTT. Translated, it gives CASSQAGPEKLFF.

This clonotype has a count of ten or more. This chain links TRBV3-1 with TRBJ1-2; D is uncertain. CDR1 and CDR2 (germline): LGHDT, YNNKEL (reference sequence). The germline V and J ends were trimmed by 6 bases and 4 bases, with 9 bases remaining between them. This CDR3 is 12 amino acids long. CDR3 residues: CASRPGTYGYTF. The DNA of the CDR3 is TGTGCCAGCAGACCGGGAACCTATGGCTACACCTTC. Drawing the rest from reference TRBV3-1 and TRBJ1-2, the complete variable domain is DTAVSQTPKYLVTQMGNDKSIKCEQNLGHDTMYWYKQDSKKFLKIMFSYNNKELIINETVPNRFSPKSPDKAHLNLHINSLELGDSAVYFCASRPGTYGYTFGSGTRLTVV.

This clonotype was seen repeatedly, ten times or more. The genes are TRBV7-2 and TRBJ2-3; maybe TRBD2 (6 bases). Trimming pared 1 base from V and 1 base from J, leaving 12 bases between. The CDR3 contains 16 residues. Germline CDR1 reads SGHTA; CDR2 reads FQGNSA. CDR3 coding DNA: TGTGCCAGCAGCTTAGTTCCGGGGGTGGGCACAGATACGCAGTATTTT. It translates to CASSLVPGVGTDTQYF.

This clonotype was observed a handful of times. The chain employs TRBV25-1 and TRBJ1-2; no clear D gene. Trimming stripped 2 bases from V and 4 bases from J, with 11 bases between. The CDR3 has 14 amino acids. Germline V gene sequence: CDR1 MGHDK, CDR2 SYGVNS. The CDR3 nucleotides read TGTGCCAGCAGTGAACTGTCGGATCGCTATGGCTACACCTTC. Its protein product is CASSELSDRYGYTF.

Details on this clonotype: Possible read error: a much larger clone is one base away. The V call is TRBV3-1, the J call TRBJ2-5, with 11 bases matching TRBD2. Germline loops: CDR1 LGHDT, CDR2 YNNKEL (reference sequence). The CDR3 sequence is 18 residues long. The trim removed 1 base at V and 4 bases at J, leaving 11 bases unmatched. The CDR3 nucleotides are TGTGCCAGCAGCCAAGGAAGGTCGACTAGCGGGGAACCAGAGACCCAGTACTTC. It encodes CASSQGRSTSGEPETQYF.

There are many counts of this clonotype. V gene TRBV12-3 or TRBV12-4 combines with J gene TRBJ2-5; 7 nucleotides agree with TRBD1. The CDR3 sequence is 15 residues long. V lost 1 base and J lost 2; bases outside the gene matches: 4. The CDR3 DNA is TGTGCCAGCAGTTTAGGCGGACAGGAACAAGAGACCCAGTACTTC. This gives the protein CASSLGGQEQETQYF.

Details on this clonotype: A read error may be the cause here, since a much bigger clone is one base away. The chain has TRBV24-1 and TRBJ2-3, with a weak D call TRBD1 (6 bases). The CDR3 has 16 amino acids. Germline CDR1 KGHDR, CDR2 SFDVKD. CDR3 loop: CATSDGGRVSTDTRYF. The CDR3 region has the DNA TGTGCCACCAGTGATGGGGGCAGGGTCTCAACAGATACGCGGTATTTT.

This clonotype was recorded many times. The chain uses TRBV11-2 and TRBJ2-5, with TRBD2 matching 10 bases. V was pared by 2 bases and J by 5 bases, with 11 bases of the junction left unmatched. The length of the CDR3 is 17 residues. In germline, CDR1 is SGHAT, CDR2 FQNNGV. In DNA form, the CDR3 reads TGTGCCAGCAGCTTACTGCTAGCGGGAGCGGGTATGGAGACCCAGTACTTC. Its protein product is CASSLLLAGAGMETQYF.

In its sample, this clonotype was seen many times. V usage is TRBV28 and J usage is TRBJ2-1; tentatively, D is TRBD1 (5 bases). This CDR3 contains 15 residues. The germline CDR1 and CDR2 sequences are MDHEN and SYDVKM. Deletions cut 4 bases from V and 0 bases from J, with 10 bases between. CDR3 in amino acids: CASSSGPISYNEQFF. CDR3 nucleotides: TGTGCCAGCAGTTCAGGGCCCATCTCCTACAATGAGCAGTTCTTC.

There are a few counts of this clonotype. The chain links TRBV6-5 to TRBJ1-3, with D tentatively TRBD1 (5 bases). The germline V gene encodes CDR1 MNHEY and CDR2 SVGAGI. Trimming took 0 bases from V and 6 from J, leaving 12 bases between them. The CDR3 loop spans 15 amino acids. This chain's CDR3 is CASSYSRKGLNTIYF. The DNA for the CDR3 is TGTGCCAGCAGTTACTCGAGGAAGGGGTTAAACACCATATATTTT.

There are many counts of this clonotype. The chain recombines TRBV6-6 with TRBJ2-7, with TRBD1 as a possible D gene (5 bases). V was trimmed by 2 bases and J by 2 bases, leaving 10 bases between them. The CDR3 extends over 14 amino acids. Germline assignment: CDR1 MNHNY and CDR2 SVGAGI (reference sequence). This CDR3 is CASSYGRQTYEQYF. CDR3 in DNA: TGTGCCAGCAGTTACGGTCGACAGACCTACGAGCAGTACTTC.

V is TRBV24-1 and J is TRBJ2-5, with D perhaps assigned TRBD1 or TRBD2 (6 bases each). CDR3 size: 15 residues. CDR1 is KGHDR, CDR2 SFDVKD, per germline. With 2 bases removed from V and 5 bases from J, the gap between germline ends came to 14 bases. The CDR3, as DNA: TGTGCCACCAGTGATTCGACGGGGGCTCAGGAGACCCAGTACTTC. Protein sequence: CATSDSTGAQETQYF.

The chain carries TRBV14 and TRBJ2-6; D gene unclear. Germline assignment: CDR1 SGHDN and CDR2 FVKESK. V lost 5 bases to trimming and J lost 2 bases, with 10 bases between them. The CDR3 spans 15 residues. The CDR3 bases are TGTGCCAGCAGCTCAGGCAAGGCTGGGGCCAACGTCCTGACTTTC. It yields the protein CASSSGKAGANVLTF.

There are many counts of this clonotype. The rearrangement joins TRBV6-1 to TRBJ1-1; D may be TRBD1 (5 bases). V lost 7 bases, J lost 6 bases, and 18 bases lay in between. The CDR3 sequence is 14 residues long. CDR1 is MNHNS, CDR2 SASEGT, per germline. CDR3 sequence reads: CASKRGEVSPEAFF. CDR3 sequence (DNA): TGTGCCAGCAAGCGAGGGGAGGTGTCTCCTGAAGCTTTCTTT.